The TCR beta chain under discussion was sequenced for a study of T cells in localized non-small cell lung cancer (dated by TCRdb to the early 2020s). At the level of the whole study: The study analyzed T cell repertoires of approximately 240 early-stage NSCLC patients, comparing tumors and uninvolved tumor-adjacent lungs. All 220 or so NSCLC patients in the cohort were treatment-naive and had localized lung tumors that were resected. The mean age of the NSCLC patients was 50 to 85 years, with 130 or so men and around 100 women. The paper as a whole reports these results and caveats: Longer overall survival was associated with higher blood T cell density, whereas shorter survival was associated with higher adjacent-lung clonality. Multi-region tumor sequencing was not performed, so intratumor heterogeneity could not be excluded. Uninvolved tumor-adjacent lung showed the highest T cell clonality, higher than tumor, which suggests more focused antigenic responses in the adjacent lung. Of the top 100 tumor clones, a median of approximately 60 were detected in paired uninvolved adjacent lung; under 30 were also among that lung's top 100. Because the study design was exploratory, TCR variables were selected using unadjusted p-values without false-discovery rate correction.

Uninvolved adjacent lung was taken at least 2 cm from the tumor margin and confirmed free of atypia by two independent pathologists. At diagnosis, tumor, uninvolved tumor-adjacent lung and peripheral blood were collected and then preserved as a mix of FFPE and fresh-frozen material. The immunoSEQ Assay was used to sequence TCR beta CDR3 regions from DNA. In the original analysis: To compute T cell density, TCR beta template counts were normalized to usable DNA, which was estimated by amplifying housekeeping genes. Richness was estimated with the preseqR package, extrapolating to 400,000 templates for PBMC samples and 120,000 templates for tissue samples. Clonality was defined by subtracting Pielou's evenness from one. Differential abundance testing on productive amino-acid clonotypes, with a minimum total count of 5 and an alpha of 0.1, was used to identify tissue-enriched TCRs. The Jaccard Index and the Morisita Overlap Index were used to quantify repertoire overlap between compartments. GLIPH grouped TCR beta CDR3s together with public tetramer-defined viral CDR3s, and a viral motif had to include at least three viral sequences and show V-gene enrichment. In TCRdb, the immuneACCESS table is reduced to in-frame sequences with V and J assigned. These tables do not hold every clone; where another copy was compared, an unresolved V gene accounts for under half, and the others remain unexplained. For V, J and clone size, that table is used; D and trimming come from the DNA. This sample has 1,500 to 2,000 clones in its table, and around 20% of those were observed once. The top ten constitute roughly 7.7% of the sample.

This clone was counted between two and nine times. No antigen is known for it. Qualities for individual bases were not recorded, and no much larger clone is one base off. At the junction V is shortened by 1 base and J by 1 base, with 14 bases in between. CDR1 and CDR2 are drawn from the germline V gene: SGHNT, YENEEA. Reading from cysteine to phenylalanine, the CDR3 counts 17 amino acids. The kept DNA is CDR3 alone, 51 bases in frame from the first base. The chain links TRBV11-3 with TRBJ1-3; matching of 5 bases hints at TRBD1 as the D gene. The source was normal lung tissue next to the tumor, collected before any cancer treatment. The receptor's source is an older female donor with stage I lung adenocarcinoma. The nucleotides are TGTGCCAGCAGCTTAGGGGGCAGGGTATCATCTGGAAACACCATATATTTT. This sequence encodes CASSLGGRVSSGNTIYF.